This T cell receptor (beta chain) was documented in a study of blood T cell repertoires in COVID-19. This CDR3 spans 15 amino acids. With V trimmed by 3 bases and J by 5 bases, 6 bases remained unmatched. The germline V gene has CDR1 SGHRS and CDR2 YFSETQ. The table came from immunoSEQ multiplex PCR; TCRdb's copy has only in-frame clones and leaves some out. The data show 350,000 to 400,000 clones, with roughly nine tenths seen just once and 3% held by the top ten. Assignment of participants to cohorts was predicated upon participant-reported clinical history. The table lists this clone with a count of one.

The receptor was isolated from a young woman who had recovered from COVID-19. The specimen was PBMCs or T cells enriched from blood (not recorded which). The genes are TRBV5-1 and TRBJ1-4; 8 bases align to TRBD1. For the CDR3, the DNA is TGCGCCAGCAGCTCGGTTACAGGGGGAAATGAAAAACTGTTTTTT. Translated, it gives CASSSVTGGNEKLFF.